This entry describes one T cell receptor beta chain. Its antigen is not known. Different DNA sequences within this sample yield the same CDR3. This sample is drawn from a study of T cell responses to AZD1222 COVID-19 vaccine. Study findings and constraints: The sample set comprised mostly white British donors with more females, and clonal diversity was possibly underestimated.

The V end lost 2 bases, the J end lost 4 bases, and 8 bases lay between the germline ends. Germline assignment: CDR1 SQVTM and CDR2 ANQGSEA. The CDR3 runs 12 residues. Assay used: immunoSEQ multiplex PCR; TCRdb lists only in-frame clones, some missing. The data show around 260,000 clones, with approximately 93% seen just once and roughly 0.51% held by the top ten. The chain has TRBV29-1 and TRBJ1-2, with D tentatively TRBD1 (6 bases). The TCR comes from an adult in good health. This material consisted of peripheral blood, taken on day 0 of AZD1222 vaccination. CDR3 residues: CSVEQGSYGYTF. The CDR3, as DNA: TGCAGCGTTGAACAGGGGAGCTATGGCTACACCTTC. The full variable domain, rest sourced from reference TRBV29-1 and TRBJ1-2, is SAVISQKPSRDICQRGTSLTIQCQVDSQVTMMFWYRQQPGQSLTLIATANQGSEATYESGFVIDKFPISRPNLTFSTLTVSNMSPEDSSIYLCSVEQGSYGYTFGSGTRLTVV.